The clone carrying this T cell receptor beta chain appeared a few times. A constant-region primer served to make TCR beta cDNA from about 490 ng total RNA. Employing slightly modified ARM-PCR, three nested multiplex PCR rounds were run, and these gave rise to the TCR beta libraries. A C-beta reverse primer was combined with TRBV1-TRBV30 forward primers in the first two PCR rounds, and each round had approximately 10 cycles. In TCRdb, the multiplex PCR reads were re-called with MiXCR into one record per CDR3 protein. The sample includes approximately 330,000 distinct CDR3 sequences, around three fifths seen only once; the top ten take about 6.5%. Trimming took 2 bases from V and 7 from J, leaving 12 bases between them. The CDR3 is 13 amino acids. CDR1 is SGHDT and CDR2 is YYEEEE in the germline V gene. Unsorted whole blood supplied the blood RNA, and germline DNA was isolated too. This record belongs to a study of tumor-infiltrating lymphocytes in primary liver carcinoma. Overall study context: Tumor staging was T1-T3 N0M0; sizes spanned 4.2 to 10 cm across.

The chain employs TRBV5-6 and TRBJ1-2; D uncertain. This clonotype was sampled from a middle-aged man with primary liver carcinoma and hepatitis B virus infection. Sequencing input: peripheral blood. The CDR3 region is CASSFPDLTGYTF. CDR3 coding DNA: TGTGCCAGCAGCTTCCCGGACTTAACTGGCTACACCTTC.